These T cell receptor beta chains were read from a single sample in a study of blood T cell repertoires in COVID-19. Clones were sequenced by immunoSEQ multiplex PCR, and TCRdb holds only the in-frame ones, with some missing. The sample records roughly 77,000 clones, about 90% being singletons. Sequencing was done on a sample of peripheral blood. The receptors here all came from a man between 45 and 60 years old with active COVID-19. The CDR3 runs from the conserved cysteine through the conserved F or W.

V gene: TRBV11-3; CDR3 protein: CASRQGGETQYF
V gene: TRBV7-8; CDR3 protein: CASRRGSGSSYEQYF
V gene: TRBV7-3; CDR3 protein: CASSPKAGGADTQYF
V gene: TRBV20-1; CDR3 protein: CSASQGISYNSPLHF
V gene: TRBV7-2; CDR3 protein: CASSTSWMSTDTQYF
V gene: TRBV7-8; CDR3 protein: CASSFQWGGLALGELFF
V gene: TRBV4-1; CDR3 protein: CASSQVGAGGVTDTQYF
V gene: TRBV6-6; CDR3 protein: CASRGGLATYEQYF
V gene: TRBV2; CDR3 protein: CASSPTGGFEAFF
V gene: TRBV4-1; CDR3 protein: CASSQGGTGEIHEQYF
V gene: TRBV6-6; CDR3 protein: CASSRTSGGSANTQYF
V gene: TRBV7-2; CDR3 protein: CASGKGQGAPGYTF
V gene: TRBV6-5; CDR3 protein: CASSPTGNNSPLHF
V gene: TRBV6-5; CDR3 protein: CASSNGGYNEQFF
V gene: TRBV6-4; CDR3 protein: CASSDLPGPTDTQYF
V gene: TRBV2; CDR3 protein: CASSPGLAGDAYF
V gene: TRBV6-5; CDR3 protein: CASSPGGQETQYF
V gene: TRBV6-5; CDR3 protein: CASRGVGYTF
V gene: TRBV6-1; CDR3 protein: CASSEMTGYNEQFF
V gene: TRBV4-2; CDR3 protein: CASSQGTTANTGELFF
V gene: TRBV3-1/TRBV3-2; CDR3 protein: CASSPTSGGAYEQFF
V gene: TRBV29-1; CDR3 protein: CSVAHRLEADTQYF
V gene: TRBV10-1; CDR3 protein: CASREGQGCSRSPLHF
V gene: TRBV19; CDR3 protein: CASRDLAGYTGELFF
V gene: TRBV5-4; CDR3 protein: CASSPILGTANTGELFF
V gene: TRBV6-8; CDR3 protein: CASRSRRSGGGETDTQYF
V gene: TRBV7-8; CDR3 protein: CASSSSTGTYEQYF
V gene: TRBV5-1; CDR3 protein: CASNREGGEQYF
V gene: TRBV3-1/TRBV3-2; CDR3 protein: CASSQGYGGSSNQPQHF
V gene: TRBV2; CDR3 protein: CASSPPVETQYF
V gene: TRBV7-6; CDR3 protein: CASSLLGIEGGYTF
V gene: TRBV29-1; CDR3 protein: CSVEEGAGQFEQYF
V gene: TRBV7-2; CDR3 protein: CASRPPPQGSAFF
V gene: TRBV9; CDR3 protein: CASSVGLLRTGELFF
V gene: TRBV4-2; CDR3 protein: CASSQDPVGDREIAGELFF
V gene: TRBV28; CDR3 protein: CASSLRGLGANVLTF
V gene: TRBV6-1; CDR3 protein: CASRLAGGETQYF
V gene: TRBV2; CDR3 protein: CASITGGNTEAFF
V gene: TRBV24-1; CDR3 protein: CATRDRGNEQYF
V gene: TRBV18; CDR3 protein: CASSPPIDRGAAGELFF
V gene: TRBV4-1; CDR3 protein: CASSQGRVGELFF
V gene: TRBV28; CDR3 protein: CASRLEQGADFF
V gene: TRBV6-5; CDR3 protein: CASSYSTGSGNTIYF